This is a list of T cell receptor beta chains from one sample in a study of technical replicates of blood from a handful of donors. Sequencing used immunoSEQ multiplex PCR; TCRdb keeps in-frame clones, though not all of them. The table lists 74,000 or so clones, 95% to 98% of them singletons. Input material: T cells isolated from PBMCs. These receptors all come from a human donor in good health. Both conserved end residues are part of each CDR3. A D gene is named only where the DNA matches it firmly. Clone size is stated in some rows and not others, as once, few, many or a class when expanded.

J: TRBJ2-7; D: TRBD1; size: NA; V: TRBV6-5; CDR3: CASRLGQIAYEQYF; DNA: TGTGCCAGCAGACTGGGACAGATCGCCTACGAGCAGTACTTC
J: TRBJ1-1; D: NA; size: NA; V: TRBV19; CDR3: CASSIFLAREAFF; DNA: TGTGCCAGTAGTATTTTTCTGGCCCGTGAAGCTTTCTTT
J: TRBJ1-3; D: NA; size: once; V: TRBV9; CDR3: CASSVGWGGTGNTIYF; DNA: TGTGCCAGCAGCGTAGGCTGGGGGGGAACTGGAAACACCATATATTTT
J: TRBJ2-5; D: TRBD2; size: NA; V: TRBV9; CDR3: CASSVPSTSGGKETQYF; DNA: TGTGCCAGCAGCGTCCCGTCCACTAGCGGGGGCAAAGAGACCCAGTACTTC
J: TRBJ2-3; D: NA; size: NA; V: TRBV27; CDR3: CASSRGLPTQYF; DNA: TGTGCCAGCAGCCGAGGGCTCCCCACGCAGTATTTT
J: TRBJ2-7; D: TRBD1; size: few; V: TRBV7-7; CDR3: CASSAGTGQEQYF; DNA: TGTGCCAGCAGCGCCGGGACAGGGCAAGAGCAGTACTTC
J: TRBJ2-3; D: TRBD1; size: NA; V: TRBV7-2; CDR3: CASSLVGQGTDTQYF; DNA: TGTGCCAGCAGCTTAGTAGGACAGGGCACAGATACGCAGTATTTT
J: TRBJ1-1; D: NA; size: NA; V: TRBV20-1; CDR3: CSARDTDEAFF; DNA: TGCAGTGCTAGAGACACAGATGAAGCTTTCTTT
J: TRBJ2-7; D: NA; size: NA; V: TRBV7-2; CDR3: CASSLSYEQYF; DNA: TGTGCCAGCAGCCTTTCCTACGAGCAGTACTTC
J: TRBJ2-3; D: NA; size: once; V: TRBV4-1; CDR3: CASSNQGTDTQYF; DNA: TGCGCCAGCAGTAATCAGGGCACAGATACGCAGTATTTT
J: TRBJ2-3; D: TRBD2; size: NA; V: TRBV5-1; CDR3: CASSFGGSTPDTQYF; DNA: TGCGCCAGCAGCTTCGGCGGGAGTACCCCAGATACGCAGTATTTT
J: TRBJ2-7; D: NA; size: NA; V: TRBV29-1; CDR3: CSVGGGVTYEQYF; DNA: TGCAGCGTTGGAGGGGGGGTAACCTACGAGCAGTACTTC
J: TRBJ2-7; D: NA; size: NA; V: TRBV27; CDR3: CASSLGRGSYEQYF; DNA: TGTGCCAGCAGTTTAGGGCGAGGGTCCTACGAGCAGTACTTC
J: TRBJ2-1; D: TRBD2; size: NA; V: TRBV6-5; CDR3: CASSYSQGLAGVQFF; DNA: TGTGCCAGCAGTTACTCCCAGGGACTAGCGGGAGTGCAGTTCTTC
J: TRBJ2-7; D: NA; size: NA; V: TRBV19; CDR3: CATPRGVIHEQYF; DNA: TGTGCCACCCCCAGGGGCGTAATCCACGAGCAGTACTTC
J: TRBJ2-7; D: TRBD1; size: once; V: TRBV7-6; CDR3: CASSRHTPGTGGYEQYF; DNA: TGTGCCAGCAGCCGTCATACCCCTGGGACAGGGGGGTACGAGCAGTACTTC
J: TRBJ2-5; D: NA; size: NA; V: TRBV13; CDR3: CASSSTVEQETQYF; DNA: TGTGCCAGCAGTTCGACAGTGGAGCAAGAGACCCAGTACTTC
J: TRBJ2-6; D: TRBD1; size: NA; V: TRBV19; CDR3: CASSPRTGTGANVLTF; DNA: TGTGCCAGTAGTCCCCGGACAGGAACTGGGGCCAACGTCCTGACTTTC
J: TRBJ1-2; D: NA; size: once; V: TRBV9; CDR3: CASSVGSALSYTF; DNA: TGTGCCAGCAGCGTAGGTAGTGCTTTGAGCTACACCTTC
J: TRBJ2-2; D: NA; size: NA; V: TRBV5-1; CDR3: CASSFGYQGSNTGELFF; DNA: TGCGCCAGCAGCTTTGGCTACCAGGGATCGAACACCGGGGAGCTGTTTTTT
J: TRBJ1-1; D: NA; size: NA; V: TRBV7-9; CDR3: CASIGGKNTEAFF; DNA: TGTGCCAGCATTGGGGGGAAAAACACTGAAGCTTTCTTT
J: TRBJ1-2; D: NA; size: once; V: TRBV9; CDR3: CASSEGGRDAPLRGYTF; DNA: TGTGCCAGCAGCGAGGGGGGGAGGGACGCCCCTTTGAGAGGCTACACCTTC
J: TRBJ2-1; D: TRBD2; size: NA; V: TRBV5-1; CDR3: CASSFGLAETNEQFF; DNA: TGCGCCAGCAGCTTCGGACTAGCGGAGACCAATGAGCAGTTCTTC
J: TRBJ2-7; D: TRBD2; size: NA; V: TRBV6-5; CDR3: CASGEGPDSHYEQYF; DNA: TGTGCCAGCGGGGAGGGGCCAGACAGCCACTACGAGCAGTACTTC
J: TRBJ2-7; D: TRBD1; size: NA; V: TRBV9; CDR3: CASSVDRDRGPYEQYF; DNA: TGTGCCAGCAGCGTAGACCGGGACAGGGGCCCCTACGAGCAGTACTTC
J: TRBJ2-7; D: NA; size: NA; V: TRBV5-6; CDR3: CASSLTAISYEQYF; DNA: TGTGCCAGCAGCCTCACCGCTATCTCCTACGAGCAGTACTTC
J: TRBJ1-2; D: NA; size: NA; V: TRBV27; CDR3: CASSLSLLAAGYTF; DNA: TGTGCCAGCAGTTTATCCTTGTTGGCGGCGGGCTACACCTTC
J: TRBJ2-2; D: TRBD1; size: NA; V: TRBV18; CDR3: CASSPGTVNTGELFF; DNA: TGTGCCAGCTCACCCGGGACAGTGAACACCGGGGAGCTGTTTTTT
J: TRBJ2-1; D: TRBD2; size: NA; V: TRBV15; CDR3: CATSSHLAGIYNEQFF; DNA: TGTGCCACCAGCAGTCATCTAGCGGGAATATACAATGAGCAGTTCTTC
J: TRBJ2-5; D: TRBD2; size: NA; V: TRBV7-3; CDR3: CASSLRSGGDGETQYF; DNA: TGTGCCAGCAGCTTAAGGTCGGGAGGCGATGGCGAGACCCAGTACTTC
J: TRBJ2-1; D: NA; size: NA; V: TRBV28; CDR3: CASTSGASYNEQFF; DNA: TGTGCCAGCACATCAGGGGCCAGCTACAATGAGCAGTTCTTC
J: TRBJ2-7; D: TRBD2; size: NA; V: TRBV30; CDR3: CAWSPQRTSGSYEQYF; DNA: TGTGCCTGGAGCCCACAGCGGACTAGCGGCTCCTACGAGCAGTACTTC
J: TRBJ1-3; D: NA; size: NA; V: TRBV9; CDR3: CASSDPGGFSGNTIYF; DNA: TGTGCCAGCAGCGACCCGGGGGGATTCTCTGGAAACACCATATATTTT
J: TRBJ2-7; D: TRBD2; size: once; V: TRBV28; CDR3: CASSPPLAVDEQYF; DNA: TGTGCCAGCAGTCCGCCCCTAGCGGTCGACGAGCAGTACTTC
J: TRBJ2-3; D: NA; size: NA; V: TRBV6-7; CDR3: CASSYLLAGGTQYF; DNA: TGTGCCAGCAGTTACCTCCTAGCCGGAGGTACGCAGTATTTT
J: TRBJ1-2; D: NA; size: NA; V: TRBV7-8; CDR3: CATTAGVYDGYTF; DNA: TGTGCCACCACCGCCGGGGTGTATGATGGCTACACCTTC
J: TRBJ2-6; D: NA; size: NA; V: TRBV27; CDR3: CASSSLGAVVSGANVLTF; DNA: TGTGCCAGCAGTTCTTTAGGGGCCGTGGTCTCTGGGGCCAACGTCCTGACTTTC
J: TRBJ1-5; D: NA; size: NA; V: TRBV28; CDR3: CASSIYSAGPQHF; DNA: TGTGCCAGCAGTATCTACTCCGCCGGGCCCCAGCATTTT
J: TRBJ2-6; D: NA; size: NA; V: TRBV7-8; CDR3: CASSFGQAGANVLTF; DNA: TGTGCCAGCAGCTTCGGTCAGGCTGGGGCCAACGTCCTGACTTTC
J: TRBJ1-1; D: NA; size: NA; V: TRBV6-5; CDR3: CASSYSNSLNTEAFF; DNA: TGTGCCAGCAGTTACTCGAATAGTCTGAACACTGAAGCTTTCTTT
J: TRBJ2-7; D: NA; size: NA; V: TRBV5-1; CDR3: CASSLSGYEQYF; DNA: TGCGCCAGCAGCTTGAGCGGCTACGAGCAGTACTTC
J: TRBJ1-2; D: NA; size: NA; V: TRBV28; CDR3: CASSFSVSTSGYTF; DNA: TGTGCCAGCAGTTTTTCGGTGTCGACTTCTGGCTACACCTTC
J: TRBJ2-2; D: TRBD2; size: NA; V: TRBV5-5; CDR3: CASTVSGANTGELFF; DNA: TGTGCCAGCACCGTTAGCGGGGCGAACACCGGGGAGCTGTTTTTT
J: TRBJ2-4; D: NA; size: NA; V: TRBV6-1; CDR3: CASSEAARLGASQYF; DNA: TGTGCCAGCAGTGAAGCGGCCAGGTTAGGGGCGTCTCAGTACTTC
J: TRBJ2-7; D: TRBD2; size: few; V: TRBV18; CDR3: CASSLGLDTYEQYF; DNA: TGTGCCAGCTCACTGGGACTAGATACCTACGAGCAGTACTTC
J: TRBJ2-7; D: NA; size: NA; V: TRBV11-2; CDR3: CASSRMTYEQYF; DNA: TGTGCCAGCAGCAGAATGACATACGAGCAGTACTTC
J: TRBJ1-2; D: TRBD1; size: NA; V: TRBV5-1; CDR3: CASSLGQVSNYGYTF; DNA: TGCGCCAGCAGCTTAGGACAGGTTTCTAACTATGGCTACACCTTC
J: TRBJ1-4; D: TRBD1; size: NA; V: TRBV11-3; CDR3: CASSFRQGVEKLFF; DNA: TGTGCCAGCAGCTTTCGACAGGGAGTTGAAAAACTGTTTTTT
J: TRBJ2-3; D: TRBD1; size: NA; V: TRBV7-3; CDR3: CASSNTGGWVTDTQYF; DNA: TGTGCCAGCAGCAATACAGGGGGTTGGGTCACAGATACGCAGTATTTT
J: TRBJ2-3; D: NA; size: NA; V: TRBV2; CDR3: CASSGQDSSTDTQYF; DNA: TGTGCCAGCAGTGGACAGGACTCTAGCACAGATACGCAGTATTTT